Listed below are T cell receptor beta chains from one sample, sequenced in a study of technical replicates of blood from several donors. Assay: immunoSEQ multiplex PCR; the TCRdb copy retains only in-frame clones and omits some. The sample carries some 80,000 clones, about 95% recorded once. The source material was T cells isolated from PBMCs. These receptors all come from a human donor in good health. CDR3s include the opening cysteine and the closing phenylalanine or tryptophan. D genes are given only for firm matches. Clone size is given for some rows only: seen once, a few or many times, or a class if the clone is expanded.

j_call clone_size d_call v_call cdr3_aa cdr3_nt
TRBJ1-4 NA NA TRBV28 CASSYQKKLFF TGTGCCAGCAGTTACCAGAAAAAACTGTTTTTT
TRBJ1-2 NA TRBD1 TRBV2 CATLSGQEPSNYGYTF TGTGCCACCCTGTCGGGACAGGAGCCTTCTAACTATGGCTACACCTTC
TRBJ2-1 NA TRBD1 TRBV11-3 CASSLRGPYNEQFF TGTGCCAGCAGCTTAAGGGGGCCTTACAATGAGCAGTTCTTC
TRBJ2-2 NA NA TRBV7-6 CASGRGSGELFF TGTGCCAGCGGCCGGGGTTCCGGGGAGCTGTTTTTT
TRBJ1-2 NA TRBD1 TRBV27 CASSWDRGRIYGYTF TGTGCCAGCAGTTGGGACAGGGGGCGTATCTATGGCTACACCTTC
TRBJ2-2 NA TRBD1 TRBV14 CASSTRDRGQDGELFF TGTGCCAGCAGCACCCGGGACAGGGGACAGGACGGGGAGCTGTTTTTT
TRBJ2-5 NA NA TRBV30 CAWNPGQLRETQYF TGTGCCTGGAATCCCGGACAGCTCAGGGAGACCCAGTACTTC
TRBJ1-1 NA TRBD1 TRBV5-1 CASSAATGGYTEAFF TGCGCCAGCAGCGCCGCGACAGGGGGTTACACTGAAGCTTTCTTT
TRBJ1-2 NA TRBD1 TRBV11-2 CASSPVGQDLYGYTF TGTGCCAGCAGCCCGGTGGGACAGGACCTCTATGGCTACACCTTC
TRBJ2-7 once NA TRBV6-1 CATKGLESYEQYF TGTGCCACCAAAGGACTCGAAAGCTACGAGCAGTACTTC
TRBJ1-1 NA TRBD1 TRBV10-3 CAIIPGQGRTEAFF TGTGCCATCATCCCGGGACAGGGGAGAACTGAAGCTTTCTTT
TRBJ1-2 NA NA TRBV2 CASSEALGSTANYGYTF TGTGCCAGCAGTGAAGCGCTGGGGTCGACAGCTAACTATGGCTACACCTTC
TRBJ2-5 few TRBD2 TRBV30 CAWTPGSGPQETQYF TGTGCCTGGACCCCCGGTAGCGGGCCTCAAGAGACCCAGTACTTC
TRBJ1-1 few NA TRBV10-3 CAISAEQGVITEAFF TGTGCCATCAGTGCCGAACAGGGTGTCATCACTGAAGCTTTCTTT
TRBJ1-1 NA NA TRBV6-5 CASSSRLNTEAFF TGTGCCAGCAGTTCCCGTTTGAACACTGAAGCTTTCTTT
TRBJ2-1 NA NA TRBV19 CASSYREGVGNNEQFF TGTGCCAGTAGTTATCGAGAGGGAGTGGGAAACAATGAGCAGTTCTTC
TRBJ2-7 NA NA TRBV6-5 CASTTIRGNEQYF TGTGCCAGCACCACAATCAGGGGCAACGAGCAGTACTTC
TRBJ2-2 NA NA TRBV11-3 CASSLYRDVGELFF TGTGCCAGCAGCCTCTACAGGGACGTCGGGGAGCTGTTTTTT
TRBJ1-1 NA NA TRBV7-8 CASSLVQGWDTEAFF TGTGCCAGCAGCTTAGTGCAGGGCTGGGACACTGAAGCTTTCTTT
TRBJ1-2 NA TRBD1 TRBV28 CASSLSGTGGAPNYGYTF TGTGCCAGCAGCTTGTCCGGGACAGGGGGTGCCCCTAACTATGGCTACACCTTC
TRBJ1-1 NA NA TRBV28 CASSRGGIASTEAFF TGTGCCAGCAGCAGAGGCGGGATAGCAAGCACTGAAGCTTTCTTT
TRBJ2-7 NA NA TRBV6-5 CASTQDSSPVQYF TGTGCCAGCACTCAGGACAGTTCCCCGGTGCAGTACTTC
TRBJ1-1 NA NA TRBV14 CASSPRTDYWNTEAFF TGTGCCAGCAGCCCTAGGACAGACTACTGGAACACTGAAGCTTTCTTT
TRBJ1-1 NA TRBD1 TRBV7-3 CASSVSQGAEAFF TGTGCCAGCAGCGTATCACAGGGGGCTGAAGCTTTCTTT
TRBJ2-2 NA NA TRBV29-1 CSVVTVITGELFF TGCAGCGTTGTCACAGTAATAACCGGGGAGCTGTTTTTT
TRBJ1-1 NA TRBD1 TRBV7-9 CASSSNLPGTAKTEAFF TGTGCCAGCAGCTCCAATCTTCCCGGGACAGCAAAGACTGAAGCTTTCTTT
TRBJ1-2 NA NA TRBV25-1 CASSEYTYGYTF TGTGCCAGCAGTGAATATACTTATGGCTACACCTTC
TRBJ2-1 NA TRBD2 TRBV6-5 CASSYFASGDYNEQFF TGTGCCAGCAGTTACTTCGCTAGCGGAGATTACAATGAGCAGTTCTTC
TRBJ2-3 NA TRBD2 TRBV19 CASSKTSGYADTQYF TGTGCCAGTAGTAAGACTAGCGGGTACGCAGATACGCAGTATTTT
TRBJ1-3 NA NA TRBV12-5 CASGGLGNTIYF TGTGCTAGTGGTGGCTTGGGAAACACCATATATTTT
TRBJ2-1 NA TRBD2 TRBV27 CASSLSGREYNEQFF TGTGCCAGCAGTCTTAGCGGGAGGGAATACAATGAGCAGTTCTTC
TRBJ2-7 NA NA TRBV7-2 CASSFGGPSYEQYF TGTGCCAGCAGCTTTGGAGGCCCCTCCTACGAGCAGTACTTC
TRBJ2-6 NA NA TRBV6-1 CASSEFLSSGANVLTF TGTGCCAGCAGTGAATTCCTGAGCTCTGGGGCCAACGTCCTGACTTTC
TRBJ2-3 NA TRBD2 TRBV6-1 CASTDRGGRADTQYF TGTGCCAGCACAGATAGGGGAGGGAGGGCAGATACGCAGTATTTT
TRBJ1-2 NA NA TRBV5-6 CASSLEVTVYGYTF TGTGCCAGCAGCTTGGAGGTGACAGTCTATGGCTACACCTTC
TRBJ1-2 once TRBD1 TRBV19 CASSTPGQKYGYTF TGTGCCAGTAGTACCCCGGGACAGAAGTATGGCTACACCTTC
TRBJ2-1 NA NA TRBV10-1 CASSATRDSYNEQFF TGCGCCAGCAGTGCAACCAGGGATTCGTACAATGAGCAGTTCTTC
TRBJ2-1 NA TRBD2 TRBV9 CASSAGGGSYNEQFF TGTGCCAGCAGCGCGGGAGGGGGGTCCTACAATGAGCAGTTCTTC
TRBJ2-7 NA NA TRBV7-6 CASRGAGSYEQYF TGTGCCAGCCGGGGTGCGGGGTCCTACGAGCAGTACTTC
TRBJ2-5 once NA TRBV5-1 CASSLDSTEETQYF TGCGCCAGCAGCTTGGACTCAACGGAAGAGACCCAGTACTTC
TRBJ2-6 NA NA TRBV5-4 CASRLYGSGANVLTF TGTGCCAGCAGGCTTTACGGCTCTGGGGCCAACGTCCTGACTTTC
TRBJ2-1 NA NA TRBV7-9 CASSLLDNEQFF TGTGCCAGCAGCTTACTCGACAATGAGCAGTTCTTC
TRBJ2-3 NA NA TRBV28 CASSFLAELASADTQYF TGTGCCAGCAGTTTCCTCGCCGAGCTAGCGAGTGCAGATACGCAGTATTTT
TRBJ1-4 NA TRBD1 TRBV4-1 CASSQLGQIDEKLFF TGCGCCAGCAGCCAGTTGGGACAGATTGATGAAAAACTGTTTTTT
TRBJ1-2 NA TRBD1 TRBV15 CATSIGTGLRDGYTF TGTGCCACCAGCATCGGGACAGGGCTTAGAGATGGCTACACCTTC
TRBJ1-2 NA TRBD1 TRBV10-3 CASTGVGDYGYTF TGTGCCTCGACAGGGGTCGGGGACTATGGCTACACCTTC
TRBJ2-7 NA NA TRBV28 CASTVAGFYEQYF TGTGCCAGCACTGTTGCGGGATTCTACGAGCAGTACTTC
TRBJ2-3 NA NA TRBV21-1 CATNRRGVWGTDTQYF TGTGCCACCAACCGGCGGGGGGTCTGGGGCACAGATACGCAGTATTTT